One and the same sample provided the 19 T cell receptor beta chains below, sequenced in a study of shared clonotypes between healthy human individuals. The protocol was immunoSEQ multiplex PCR, while the TCRdb copy is restricted to in-frame clones and leaves out a portion. The table has some 2,000,000 clones, roughly 94% seen once. The sequenced sample consisted of naive CD4+ T cells sorted from blood. Subset noted: CD45RA+ positively selected. The receptors originated from a man in his late teens or twenties in good health.

Points on this clone: With a much larger clone just one base away, this may be a read error. V gene TRBV27 combines with J gene TRBJ2-7; the D is unclear. V was pared by 4 bases and J by 3 bases, with 4 bases between. The CDR3 sequence is 11 residues long. Germline V gives CDR1 MNHEY, CDR2 SMNVEV (reference sequence). Here the CDR3 DNA reads TGTGCCAGCAGTTCCTACTACGAGCAGTACTTC. It is translated as CASSSYYEQYF.

V gene TRBV6-1 combines with J gene TRBJ2-7; 8 bases align to TRBD2. Losses at the gene ends were 0 bases for V and 3 bases for J; bases not matched to a gene: 10. This CDR3 is 17 amino acids long. Germline V gene data show CDR1 as MNHNS and CDR2 as SASEGT. The CDR3 is CASSEAQTGLGRYEQYF. CDR3 DNA: TGTGCCAGCAGTGAAGCGCAGACGGGACTAGGGCGCTACGAGCAGTACTTC.

The CDR3 is CASSNFYEQYF. In DNA form, the CDR3 reads TGTGCCAGCAGCAACTTTTACGAGCAGTACTTC. V usage is TRBV11-2 and J usage is TRBJ2-7; no clear D. Germline V gene lookup returns CDR1 SGHAT and CDR2 FQNNGV. Deletions cut 5 bases from V and 4 bases from J, with 6 bases between. This CDR3 is built from 11 residues.

This sequence joins TRBV9 and TRBJ2-1; either TRBD1 or TRBD2 may supply D (5 bases each). There are 14 residues in the CDR3. Germline CDR1 and CDR2: SGDLS and YYNGEE. Between the trimmed V and J ends, which lost 3 bases and 7 bases, there was a span of 14 bases. CDR3 DNA sequence: TGTGCCAGCAGCGCCGGGACCAGCTGGAATGAGCAGTTCTTC. This gives the protein CASSAGTSWNEQFF.

V is TRBV28 and J is TRBJ2-7, with no clear D. Deletions cut 1 base from V and 9 bases from J, with 13 bases between. Germline V gives CDR1 MDHEN, CDR2 SYDVKM. The CDR3 totals 13 residues. Written as DNA, the CDR3 is TGTGCCAGCAGTTTATTTGTCAAGACGAGGCAGTACTTC. Amino acids: CASSLFVKTRQYF.

A note on this clone: This CDR3 is also generated by other DNA sequences in the sample. The chain carries TRBV5-6 and TRBJ1-5; no firm D call. The CDR3 loop spans 14 amino acids. Between the trimmed V and J ends, which lost 2 bases and 4 bases, there was a span of 10 bases. Germline loops: CDR1 SGHDT, CDR2 YYEEEE. The CDR3 spells CASSFGRLNQPQHF. The CDR3 nucleotides are TGTGCCAGCAGCTTCGGACGGCTTAATCAGCCCCAGCATTTT.

The chain has TRBV19 and TRBJ1-1; 8 nucleotides match TRBD1. Germline V gene lookup returns CDR1 LNHDA and CDR2 SQIVND (reference sequence). The CDR3 totals 14 residues. Trimming cost V 4 bases and J 1 base; bases outside gene matches: 2. CDR3 region: CASSRQGSNTEAFF. The CDR3 DNA is TGTGCCAGTAGTAGACAGGGGTCGAACACTGAAGCTTTCTTT. Using reference TRBV19 and TRBJ1-1 for the parts outside the CDR3, the full variable domain is DGGITQSPKYLFRKEGQNVTLSCEQNLNHDAMYWYRQDPGQGLRLIYYSQIVNDFQKGDIAEGYSVSREKKESFPLTVTSAQKNPTAFYLCASSRQGSNTEAFFGQGTRLTVV.

Worth noting for this clone: The same CDR3 arises from other DNA sequences in this sample as well. This chain connects TRBV5-1 to TRBJ2-3; D not resolved. Trimming stripped 5 bases from V and 2 bases from J, with 9 bases between. Germline V gene data show CDR1 as SGHRS and CDR2 as YFSETQ. CDR3 length equals 13 residues. CDR3 sequence (DNA): TGCGCCAGCAGTCTAGGCGACACAGATACGCAGTATTTT. Amino acid sequence: CASSLGDTDTQYF.

The V and J genes are TRBV5-8 and TRBJ2-7; 8 bases agree with TRBD2. V lost 0 bases to trimming and J lost 2 bases; unmatched junction nucleotides: 4. Germline V CDR1 and CDR2: SGHTS, YDEGEE. The CDR3 runs 15 residues. The CDR3 DNA reads TGTGCCAGCAGCTTGGAACTAGCGGCGACCTACGAGCAGTACTTC. Translation: CASSLELAATYEQYF.

The genes are TRBV5-1 and TRBJ2-5; D gene ambiguous. The CDR3 spans 14 residues. V lost 5 bases and J lost 1, with 12 bases in between. CDR1 is SGHRS and CDR2 is YFSETQ in the germline V gene. CDR3 sequence reads: CASSRSGPQETQYF. Written as DNA, the CDR3 is TGCGCCAGCAGTCGTTCGGGTCCCCAAGAGACCCAGTACTTC. The full variable domain, its missing parts supplied by reference TRBV5-1 and TRBJ2-5, is KAGVTQTPRYLIKTRGQQVTLSCSPISGHRSVSWYQQTPGQGLQFLFEYFSETQRNKGNFPGRFSGRQFSNSRSEMNVSTLELGDSALYLCASSRSGPQETQYFGPGTRLLVL.

The sample holds one count of this clone. CDR3 sequence reads: CASSETSVGETQYF. The CDR3 DNA sequence: TGTGCCAGCTCAGAGACTAGCGTCGGGGAGACCCAGTACTTC. The V call is TRBV18, the J call TRBJ2-5; 8 bases map to TRBD2. Germline trimming cut 5 bases from V and 5 bases from J; bases unmatched to any gene: 7. Germline CDR1 KGHSH, CDR2 LQKENI. This CDR3 is built from 14 residues.

On this clone itself: This sequence may be a read error, since a much larger clone differs from it by one base. V gene TRBV28 combines with J gene TRBJ1-2, with D unresolved. The CDR3 spans 12 residues. V lost 2 bases to trimming and J lost 5 bases, with 6 bases between them. Germline-derived CDR1 and CDR2 are MDHEN and SYDVKM. The CDR3 sequence: CASSLSWYGYTF. The CDR3 region has the DNA TGTGCCAGCAGTTTAAGTTGGTATGGCTACACCTTC.

The chain uses TRBV5-1 and TRBJ2-5, with TRBD1 matching 7 bases. Trimming removed 0 bases from V and 5 bases from J; junction bases left unmatched: 10. Germline-derived CDR1 and CDR2 are SGHRS and YFSETQ. The CDR3 runs 16 residues. The CDR3 DNA reads TGCGCCAGCAGCTTGGCAGGGACAGTGAATTCGGAGACCCAGTACTTC. The encoded protein is CASSLAGTVNSETQYF.

About this clone: At one of its ends the junction is not consistent with the germline gene, which may arise from a read error. The V gene is TRBV18, the J gene TRBJ2-5; D unclear. Looked up from germline, CDR1 is KGHSH and CDR2 is LQKENI. This CDR3 has 13 residues. As DNA, the CDR3 is TGTGCCAGCTCACCAGCAGACCAAGGGACCCAGTACTTC. This encodes CASSPADQGTQYF.

This sequence joins TRBV5-1 and TRBJ2-7; 12 bases map to TRBD1. The germline CDR1 and CDR2 sequences are SGHRS and YFSETQ. This CDR3 is 15 amino acids long. V shed 4 bases, J shed 5 bases, and the junction held 7 bases outside the gene matches. The CDR3 here is CASSPGTGGGNEQYF. The CDR3 DNA reads as TGCGCCAGCAGCCCAGGGACAGGGGGCGGCAACGAGCAGTACTTC.

This sequence joins TRBV11-1 and TRBJ2-7; 8 bases agree with TRBD1. CDR1 is SGHAT and CDR2 is FQDESV in the germline V gene (reference sequence). The CDR3 has 13 residues. V lost 5 bases and J lost 0; bases outside the gene matches: 0. CDR3 sequence: CASSGQGSYEQYF. In DNA, the CDR3 is TGTGCCAGCAGCGGACAGGGCTCCTACGAGCAGTACTTC.

This clone appeared once. J is TRBJ2-3 and V is TRBV2; D gene ambiguous. The CDR3 spans 15 residues. V was clipped by 8 bases and J by 5 bases, with 20 bases between them. Germline V lookup: CDR1 SNHLY, CDR2 FYNNEI. In nucleotides, the CDR3 is TGTGCCAGCCGGAGAACGTGGGCCCCAGGAGATACGCAGTATTTT. It codes for CASRRTWAPGDTQYF.

The chain combines TRBV5-1 with TRBJ2-1, with 7 nucleotides matching TRBD1. Trimming removed 2 bases from V and 6 bases from J; junction bases left unmatched: 14. The CDR3 length is 17 residues. Looked up from germline, CDR1 is SGHRS and CDR2 is YFSETQ. CDR3 in amino acids: CASSLQGMTASGNEQFF. Written as DNA, the CDR3 is TGCGCCAGCAGCTTACAGGGGATGACAGCTTCGGGCAATGAGCAGTTCTTC.

This sequence joins TRBV6-1 and TRBJ1-2; 12 nucleotides match TRBD1. The CDR3 runs to 16 residues. Germline values: CDR1 MNHNS, CDR2 SASEGT. With V trimmed by 4 bases and J by 3 bases, 6 bases remained unmatched. This CDR3 reads CASSVAGTGGHYGYTF. CDR3 nucleotide sequence: TGTGCCAGCAGTGTGGCCGGGACAGGGGGCCACTATGGCTACACCTTC.